This T cell receptor (beta chain) is from a study of T cells in Graves' hyperthyroidism and ophthalmopathy. The CDR3 consists of 13 residues. CDR1 is MNHNS and CDR2 is SASEGT in the germline V gene. V dropped 3 bases and J dropped 5 bases, with 8 bases sitting between them. In this sample, this clonotype turned up once. Researchers took RNA transcripts and amplified the TCR beta CDR3 regions from them. The HTBI set primed first-round TCR CDR3 RT-PCR. TCRdb reprocessed the multiplex PCR reads via MiXCR and lists one record per CDR3 protein. This repertoire shows hundreds of thousands of distinct CDR3 sequences, approximately 24% found once; its top ten account for around 40%.

The J gene is TRBJ2-4, the V gene TRBV6-1; D remains unclear. This clonotype was obtained from a woman aged 40 to 55 with Graves' ophthalmopathy. Sequencing was performed on blood. The CDR3 DNA follows: TGTGCCAGCAGTGAGTTGGGCGAAAACATTCAGTACTTC. It translates to CASSELGENIQYF.